This T cell receptor (beta chain) came from a study of cytomegalovirus exposure and HLA in healthy donors. With 60 Vbeta and 13 Jbeta primers, the PCR was carried out. Profiling relied on immunoSEQ multiplex PCR, and the TCRdb table lists in-frame clones only, not all of them. The sample holds 130,000 or so clones, just under 75% seen once. Sequenced input: PBMCs. The source of this sequence is a man aged 40-49 years in good health and CMV-seropositive.

The CDR3 protein is CASSLVASGSYEQFF. The CDR3 DNA reads TGTGCCAGCAGCTTAGTGGCTAGCGGGAGCTATGAGCAGTTCTTC. The chain links TRBV5-4 to TRBJ2-1; the match to TRBD2 covers 10 bases. The CDR3 spans 15 residues. CDR1 and CDR2 from the germline V gene are SGHNT and YYREEE (reference sequence). Trimming took 2 bases from V and 8 from J; bases not matched to a gene: 7.